This TCR beta chain was observed in a study of post-analysis software for immune sequencing data. About the research overall: Patients with relapsing-remitting, secondary progressive and progressive-relapsing multiple sclerosis courses were all represented.

The TCR beta cDNA libraries carried unique molecular identifiers. TCRdb reprocessed the PCR reads via MiXCR and lists one record per CDR3 protein. This sample carries 800,000 to 950,000 distinct CDR3 sequences, about 50% of them seen once, and the ten largest clones take roughly 4.4%. This CDR3 comprises 14 residues. Trimming cost V 3 bases and J 3 bases, with 12 bases left between them. As concerns this clonotype: Its antigen is as yet unknown.

Notes on the study in general: Five TRBV segments were more frequent in patients than controls; TRBV5-6, TRBV5-1 and TRBV20-1 belonged to this group. Controls had significantly higher normalized Chao1 diversity than multiple sclerosis patients. Samples prepared in the same batch strongly co-clustered by F measure.

Specimen: blood. The clonotype was recovered from a girl aged 5-17 years with multiple sclerosis. The chain is built from TRBV12-3 or TRBV12-4 and TRBJ2-7; D gene ambiguous. The CDR3 DNA reads TGTGCCAGCAGTTTCACGACCTCACTCTACGAGCAGTACTTC. Translated, it gives CASSFTTSLYEQYF.